A selection of T cell receptor beta chains follows, all from one sample in a study of tumor and adjacent non-tumor tissue in lung cancer. TCRdb re-called the multiplex PCR reads through MiXCR, storing one row per CDR3 protein. The sample carries tens of thousands of distinct CDR3 sequences, 74% recorded once. Material for sequencing was distant non-tumor lung tissue. The receptors were gathered from a woman in her fifties or sixties with non-small cell lung cancer. Each CDR3 is given with its conserved first and last residue. The D gene is left open where the match is weak. Rows may omit the clone size; those that give it use once, few, many or a size class.

d_gene: TRBD1; v_gene: TRBV12-3/TRBV12-4; abundance: NA; j_gene: TRBJ2-4; CDR3nt: TGTGCCAGAAGTCGACAGGGCACTTCAGCCAAAAACATTCAGTACTTC; CDR3aa: CARSRQGTSAKNIQYF
d_gene: NA; v_gene: TRBV11-2; abundance: NA; j_gene: TRBJ2-2; CDR3nt: TGTGCCAGCAGCTTAGTATTCGGGGTGCACACCGGGGAGCTGTTTTTT; CDR3aa: CASSLVFGVHTGELFF
d_gene: NA; v_gene: TRBV2; abundance: few; j_gene: TRBJ2-4; CDR3nt: TGTGCCAGCTTGCAGGGGCCAGCCAAAAACATTCAGTACTTC; CDR3aa: CASLQGPAKNIQYF
d_gene: TRBD1; v_gene: TRBV29-1; abundance: NA; j_gene: TRBJ2-3; CDR3nt: TGCAACGTTGGACAGGAAACAGATACGCAGTTTTTT; CDR3aa: CNVGQETDTQFF
d_gene: NA; v_gene: TRBV28; abundance: many; j_gene: TRBJ2-7; CDR3nt: TGTGCCAGCAGTTTATGGCCCGAGCAGTACTTC; CDR3aa: CASSLWPEQYF
d_gene: NA; v_gene: TRBV5-4; abundance: many; j_gene: TRBJ2-1; CDR3nt: TGTGCCAGCAGCCCCACTGGGTCGAATAATGAGCAGTTCTTC; CDR3aa: CASSPTGSNNEQFF
d_gene: NA; v_gene: TRBV12-3/TRBV12-4; abundance: NA; j_gene: TRBJ2-6; CDR3nt: TGTGCCAGCAGCATAAGCTCTGGGGCCAACGTCCCGACTTTC; CDR3aa: CASSISSGANVPTF
d_gene: NA; v_gene: TRBV6-2/TRBV6-3; abundance: NA; j_gene: TRBJ2-7; CDR3nt: TGTGCCAGCATCACCTGGAAGGCGACGGGGTTTCACGAGCAGTACTTC; CDR3aa: CASITWKATGFHEQYF
d_gene: NA; v_gene: TRBV11-2; abundance: NA; j_gene: TRBJ2-2; CDR3nt: TGTGCCAACAGCTTAGGCAGGAGATACACTGGGAAGCTGTTTTTT; CDR3aa: CANSLGRRYTGKLFF
d_gene: TRBD1; v_gene: TRBV6-4; abundance: NA; j_gene: TRBJ1-1; CDR3nt: TGTGCCAGCAGTGACACTGACAGGGGAACTGAAGCTTTCTTT; CDR3aa: CASSDTDRGTEAFF
d_gene: TRBD2; v_gene: TRBV12-3/TRBV12-4; abundance: many; j_gene: TRBJ2-5; CDR3nt: TGTGCCAGCAGCTATAGCGGGGCAGAGACCCAGTACTTC; CDR3aa: CASSYSGAETQYF
d_gene: TRBD1; v_gene: TRBV11-2; abundance: NA; j_gene: TRBJ1-4; CDR3nt: TGTGCCAGCAGCTTACTGGGACAGGGGGCCCGCGATGAAAAACTGTTTTTT; CDR3aa: CASSLLGQGARDEKLFF
d_gene: NA; v_gene: TRBV12-3/TRBV12-4; abundance: NA; j_gene: TRBJ1-5; CDR3nt: TGTGGCAGCAGTTTAGAGGGGTTTAATCAGCCCCATCATTTT; CDR3aa: CGSSLEGFNQPHHF
d_gene: TRBD1; v_gene: TRBV29-1; abundance: NA; j_gene: TRBJ1-1; CDR3nt: TGCAGCGTTGGGCTTGGGACAGGGACTGAAGCTTTCTTT; CDR3aa: CSVGLGTGTEAFF
d_gene: NA; v_gene: TRBV4-1; abundance: few; j_gene: TRBJ2-3; CDR3nt: TGCGCCAGCAGCCACGATGGGGGTATGCAGTATTTT; CDR3aa: CASSHDGGMQYF
d_gene: TRBD1; v_gene: TRBV4-1; abundance: NA; j_gene: TRBJ2-7; CDR3nt: TGTGCCAGCAGCTCGCGGACAGGGATATACGAGCAGTACTTC; CDR3aa: CASSSRTGIYEQYF
d_gene: NA; v_gene: TRBV11-3; abundance: NA; j_gene: TRBJ1-2; CDR3nt: TGTGCCAGTAGCCACGGACTGGGGGGGTTCGGCTACACCTTC; CDR3aa: CASSHGLGGFGYTF
d_gene: NA; v_gene: TRBV12-3/TRBV12-4; abundance: many; j_gene: TRBJ2-3; CDR3nt: TGTGCCAGCAGCCTAGCGAACGACCATTCCGGTACGCAGTATTTT; CDR3aa: CASSLANDHSGTQYF
d_gene: NA; v_gene: TRBV11-2; abundance: NA; j_gene: TRBJ1-6; CDR3nt: TGTGCCAGCAGCTCAGTCACGGACCGTTATAATCCACCCCTCCACTTT; CDR3aa: CASSSVTDRYNPPLHF
d_gene: NA; v_gene: TRBV6-5; abundance: NA; j_gene: TRBJ1-3; CDR3nt: TGTGTCAGAAGTTACGGCCTGCGCTCTGGAAACACCATATATTTT; CDR3aa: CVRSYGLRSGNTIYF
d_gene: NA; v_gene: TRBV18; abundance: NA; j_gene: TRBJ2-1; CDR3nt: TGTGCCAGTTCACCTAGGGGCCTCCACAATGAGCAGTTCTTC; CDR3aa: CASSPRGLHNEQFF
d_gene: TRBD1; v_gene: TRBV30; abundance: NA; j_gene: TRBJ1-2; CDR3nt: TGTGCCTGGACAGGGGGCGCTTATGGCTACACCTTC; CDR3aa: CAWTGGAYGYTF
d_gene: TRBD2; v_gene: TRBV14; abundance: many; j_gene: TRBJ2-1; CDR3nt: TGTGCCAGCAGCCAATTAGCGGGAATCCACCACAATGAGCAGTTCTTC; CDR3aa: CASSQLAGIHHNEQFF
d_gene: NA; v_gene: TRBV6-1; abundance: many; j_gene: TRBJ1-5; CDR3nt: TGTGCCACTAACACGGGCAATCAGCCCCAGCATTTT; CDR3aa: CATNTGNQPQHF
d_gene: TRBD1; v_gene: TRBV4-1; abundance: NA; j_gene: TRBJ1-4; CDR3nt: TGTGCCAGCAGCCAAGAAGGAACAGGGGGTCTTGAAAAACTGTTTTTT; CDR3aa: CASSQEGTGGLEKLFF
d_gene: NA; v_gene: TRBV11-2; abundance: NA; j_gene: TRBJ2-7; CDR3nt: TGTGCCAGCAGATGGGACCGCGAAGGATACGAGCAGTATTTC; CDR3aa: CASRWDREGYEQYF
d_gene: NA; v_gene: TRBV11-2; abundance: NA; j_gene: TRBJ2-1; CDR3nt: TGTGCCAGCAGCAGGCGGATTCGCAACGAGCAGCTCTTC; CDR3aa: CASSRRIRNEQLF
d_gene: NA; v_gene: TRBV6-2/TRBV6-3; abundance: once; j_gene: TRBJ1-5; CDR3nt: TGTGCCAGCAGGGGTGGGGGAAAGGAGCAGTCCCAACATTTT; CDR3aa: CASRGGGKEQSQHF
d_gene: NA; v_gene: TRBV11-1; abundance: NA; j_gene: TRBJ1-2; CDR3nt: TGTGCCAGCAGCTCCGACACGATCTATGGCTACACGTTC; CDR3aa: CASSSDTIYGYTF
d_gene: TRBD2; v_gene: TRBV29-1; abundance: medium-sized; j_gene: TRBJ2-2; CDR3nt: TGCAGCGTAGTAGCGGGTGGCGGGGAGCTGTTTTTT; CDR3aa: CSVVAGGGELFF
d_gene: TRBD2; v_gene: TRBV6-6; abundance: NA; j_gene: TRBJ2-1; CDR3nt: TGTACCAGCAGTTACGATGGCGGGAGGGCCCGGAATAAGCAGTTCTTC; CDR3aa: CTSSYDGGRARNKQFF
d_gene: TRBD2; v_gene: TRBV7-9; abundance: few; j_gene: TRBJ2-1; CDR3nt: TGTGCCAGCAGCTTGGGGACTAGCGGGAGTGGGGTCAATGAGCAGTTCTTC; CDR3aa: CASSLGTSGSGVNEQFF
d_gene: NA; v_gene: TRBV6-2/TRBV6-3; abundance: NA; j_gene: TRBJ2-1; CDR3nt: TGTGCCAGCAGTCTCCCACAATCCTACGATGAGCAGTTCTTC; CDR3aa: CASSLPQSYDEQFF
d_gene: NA; v_gene: TRBV29-1; abundance: NA; j_gene: TRBJ2-1; CDR3nt: TGCAGCGTTGATGGGGTGGGGAGCAATATGCAGTTCTTC; CDR3aa: CSVDGVGSNMQFF
d_gene: NA; v_gene: TRBV11-2; abundance: medium-sized; j_gene: TRBJ2-2; CDR3nt: TGTGCCAGCAGCTTAAGTCTCGGCGCCGGGGAGCTGTTTTTT; CDR3aa: CASSLSLGAGELFF
d_gene: NA; v_gene: TRBV6-2/TRBV6-3; abundance: NA; j_gene: TRBJ2-2; CDR3nt: TGTGTCAGCAGTTACACCCAACAGAGGGCCGACACCGGTGAGCTGTTTTTT; CDR3aa: CVSSYTQQRADTGELFF
d_gene: NA; v_gene: TRBV20-1; abundance: NA; j_gene: TRBJ2-2; CDR3nt: TGCAGTGTTAGGGACTCCACCGGGGAGCTGTTCTTT; CDR3aa: CSVRDSTGELFF
d_gene: TRBD2; v_gene: TRBV7-8; abundance: many; j_gene: TRBJ2-1; CDR3nt: TGTGCCAGCAGCTTGGGGGAGGGGCCGTACAATGAGCAGTTCTTC; CDR3aa: CASSLGEGPYNEQFF
d_gene: TRBD1; v_gene: TRBV28; abundance: many; j_gene: TRBJ2-7; CDR3nt: TGTGCCAGCAGTTCGGACAGGGCCCACGAGCAGTACTTC; CDR3aa: CASSSDRAHEQYF
d_gene: NA; v_gene: TRBV5-5; abundance: NA; j_gene: TRBJ2-5; CDR3nt: TGTGCCAGCAACCGAGGAACACCACAAGAGACCCAGTACTTC; CDR3aa: CASNRGTPQETQYF
d_gene: TRBD2; v_gene: TRBV6-6; abundance: once; j_gene: TRBJ2-7; CDR3nt: TGTGCCAGCAGATTAGCGGGGAGCGCGCCCTACGAGCAGTACTTC; CDR3aa: CASRLAGSAPYEQYF
d_gene: TRBD2; v_gene: TRBV7-8; abundance: NA; j_gene: TRBJ2-1; CDR3nt: TGTGACACTAGCCCCCCAGGGACTAGCGAGCAGTTCTTC; CDR3aa: CDTSPPGTSEQFF
d_gene: TRBD1; v_gene: TRBV4-1; abundance: NA; j_gene: TRBJ1-5; CDR3nt: TGCGCCAGCAGCCAAAGGGTTTTGGACAGGGGACATCAGTCCCGGCATTTT; CDR3aa: CASSQRVLDRGHQSRHF
d_gene: TRBD2; v_gene: TRBV4-1; abundance: many; j_gene: TRBJ2-7; CDR3nt: TGCGCCAGCAGCCCAGAGGAGGTTAGCGGGGGGGCCCACGAGCAGTACTTC; CDR3aa: CASSPEEVSGGAHEQYF
d_gene: NA; v_gene: TRBV4-2; abundance: NA; j_gene: TRBJ1-6; CDR3nt: TGTGCCAGCAGCCAATCTTGGACGCGAATAAATTCACCCCTCTATTTT; CDR3aa: CASSQSWTRINSPLYF
d_gene: TRBD2; v_gene: TRBV12-3/TRBV12-4; abundance: NA; j_gene: TRBJ2-7; CDR3nt: TGTGGCAGCAGTTCACTAGCGGGGCCTTCGTACGAGCAGTACTTC; CDR3aa: CGSSSLAGPSYEQYF
d_gene: NA; v_gene: TRBV12-3/TRBV12-4; abundance: NA; j_gene: TRBJ1-4; CDR3nt: TGTGCCAGCAGTTTCGAGGGAGGAGACGGCGGCGAAAAACTGTTTTTT; CDR3aa: CASSFEGGDGGEKLFF
d_gene: NA; v_gene: TRBV6-6; abundance: NA; j_gene: TRBJ2-7; CDR3nt: TGTGGCAGCAATACGCAACAGGGCTACGAGCAGTACTTC; CDR3aa: CGSNTQQGYEQYF
d_gene: TRBD1; v_gene: TRBV28; abundance: NA; j_gene: TRBJ2-4; CDR3nt: TGTGCCAACTGTAGCCCACAGGGGGGACTTGCCAAAAACATTCAGTACTTC; CDR3aa: CANCSPQGGLAKNIQYF
d_gene: NA; v_gene: TRBV24-1; abundance: NA; j_gene: TRBJ1-1; CDR3nt: TGTGCCACCAGACATGGTTGGGGGGACACTGAAGCTTTCTTT; CDR3aa: CATRHGWGDTEAFF
d_gene: NA; v_gene: TRBV7-9; abundance: NA; j_gene: TRBJ2-3; CDR3nt: TGTGCCAGCAGCTTAGGGTACGTGCAGGATGCGCAGTGTTTT; CDR3aa: CASSLGYVQDAQCF
d_gene: NA; v_gene: TRBV4-3; abundance: NA; j_gene: TRBJ2-7; CDR3nt: TGCGCCAACAGCCAAGCCGTTACGCTGGGGCCGCAGAGCTCCTACGAGCAGTACTTC; CDR3aa: CANSQAVTLGPQSSYEQYF
d_gene: NA; v_gene: TRBV11-3; abundance: NA; j_gene: TRBJ2-7; CDR3nt: TGTGCCATCAGCTTAGATACGGTATCCTACGAGCAGTACTTC; CDR3aa: CAISLDTVSYEQYF
d_gene: NA; v_gene: TRBV4-1; abundance: NA; j_gene: TRBJ1-1; CDR3nt: TGCGTCAGCAGCCACCCGTTGGGAAGGGCCCTAACTGAGGCCTTCTTT; CDR3aa: CVSSHPLGRALTEAFF
d_gene: TRBD1; v_gene: TRBV10-3; abundance: many; j_gene: TRBJ2-7; CDR3nt: TGTGCCATCAGTGAGATCGAGGCAGGGGGCGAGTACGAGCAGTACTTC; CDR3aa: CAISEIEAGGEYEQYF
d_gene: NA; v_gene: TRBV4-3; abundance: NA; j_gene: TRBJ2-5; CDR3nt: TGTGCCAGCAGCCTACACCGGGACTCACAAGAGACCCAGTATTTC; CDR3aa: CASSLHRDSQETQYF